The source of this T cell receptor (beta chain) is a study of T-cell memory formation after mild COVID-19. On the study more broadly: Largely, the TCR clusters proved donor specific.

Germline V lookup: CDR1 LGHDT, CDR2 YNNKEL (reference sequence). The length of the CDR3 is 14 residues. The J segment lost 4 bases and the V segment lost 5 bases, leaving 7 bases of the junction unmatched. As concerns this clonotype: Its antigen is unknown.

Overall study results and limits: Contracting CD8+ clones were enriched in EMRA, CD4+ mainly in CM and EM. Within pre-infection memory, some responding clones were found, suggesting cross-reactive memory joined.

Employing constant-segment primers, 5'RACE generated TCR alpha and TCR beta cDNA libraries bearing sample barcodes and UMIs. TCRdb redid the calling of the 5' RACE reads with MiXCR, one entry per CDR3 protein. This sample has hundreds of thousands of distinct CDR3 sequences, with about a fifth found just once. The rearrangement joins TRBV3-1 to TRBJ1-2; 7 bases map to TRBD1. The specimen sequenced was PBMCs or a T cell subset sorted from them (not recorded which). This TCR came from an adult woman who had mild COVID-19 (a few samples of this study predate the infection). Cell type and time point are not known. In nucleotides, the CDR3 is TGTGCCAGCAGCGGCCGGGACAGCATCTATGGCTACACCTTC. Amino acid sequence: CASSGRDSIYGYTF. The full variable domain, rest sourced from reference TRBV3-1 and TRBJ1-2, is DTAVSQTPKYLVTQMGNDKSIKCEQNLGHDTMYWYKQDSKKFLKIMFSYNNKELIINETVPNRFSPKSPDKAHLNLHINSLELGDSAVYFCASSGRDSIYGYTFGSGTRLTVV.